The table lists the clone carrying this T cell receptor beta chain with many counts. Antigen specificity is unknown. What was amplified from RNA transcripts were TCR beta CDR3 regions. RT-PCR in the first round (using the HTBI primer set) targeted the TCR CDR3. One entry per CDR3 protein results from TCRdb running MiXCR on the multiplex PCR reads. The sample yields more than 300,000 distinct CDR3 sequences, around a sixth seen once. With duration under 3 months, ophthalmopathy was active: Clinical Activity Score at least 3, NOSPECS at least 4. V was pared by 2 bases and J by 2 bases, with 9 bases between. Germline CDR1 reads MNHEY; CDR2 reads SVGAGI. There are 14 residues in the CDR3. This entry is derived from a study of T cells in Graves' hyperthyroidism and ophthalmopathy. Overall study findings and caveats: Ophthalmopathy and stable hyperthyroidism were told apart by a 13 V-J model. Before onset, ophthalmopathy was predicted by the model a median around 6 months earlier. Within blood appeared most thyroid clonotypes that had expanded above 0.001.

This chain joins TRBV6-5 and TRBJ2-5, with D perhaps TRBD1 or TRBD2 (6 bases each). Sequenced material: blood. The sequence came from a man between 18 and 35 years old with Graves' ophthalmopathy. The DNA of the CDR3 is TGTGCCAGCAGTTACGGAGGGGGGCAAGAGACCCAGTACTTC. It yields the protein CASSYGGGQETQYF.